The next 7 T cell receptor beta chains were all read from a single sample in a study of shared clonotypes between healthy human individuals (dated by TCRdb to the early 2020s). Receptors were amplified or captured by the immunoSEQ multiplex PCR assay. The table was pulled from immuneACCESS by TCRdb, which kept in-frame rearrangements only. Such tables lose some clones; where checked, under half of the loss comes from unresolved V genes, and the rest has no known cause. Across this sample there are fewer than 3 million clones, with approximately 90% seen only once. The ten largest clones capture 0.37% of the sample. The sequencing sample was made of naive CD4+ T cells from PBMCs. This specimen's cell subset or site label, interpreted: CD45RA+ positively selected. These TCRs come from a young man in good health. Some clones in this sample may be carry-over from other donors' samples.

The rearrangement joins TRBV7-8 to TRBJ2-3; the match to TRBD2 covers 11 bases. J gave up 0 bases and V 4 bases, and 12 bases lay outside the gene matches. The CDR3 is 19 amino acids. Germline V gene lookup returns CDR1 SGHVS and CDR2 FQNEAQ. CDR3 residues: CASSWTSGRGPTSTDTQYF. CDR3 coding DNA: TGTGCCAGCAGCTGGACTAGCGGGCGTGGCCCGACTAGCACAGATACGCAGTATTTT.

V usage is TRBV11-3 and J usage is TRBJ2-1; 8 bases line up with TRBD2. V trimming: 3 bases; J trimming: 8 bases; junction bases outside the gene matches: 9. Looked up from germline, CDR1 is SGHNT and CDR2 is YENEEA. CDR3 length equals 15 residues. The CDR3 DNA sequence: TGTGCCAGCAGCTTGTACGGGAGGGCCTCGGATGAGCAGTTCTTC. Translating it yields CASSLYGRASDEQFF.

The V and J genes are TRBV18 and TRBJ1-1, with D uncertain. CDR3 size: 13 residues. Germline CDR1 reads KGHSH; CDR2 reads LQKENI. The V end was cut by 3 bases, the J end by 3 bases, with 8 bases between. CDR3 region: CASSPFQDTEAFF. Written as DNA, the CDR3 is TGTGCCAGCTCACCCTTCCAGGACACTGAAGCTTTCTTT.

V gene TRBV29-1 combines with J gene TRBJ2-3; TRBD1 agrees at 7 bases. The V segment lost 4 bases and the J segment 3 bases; nucleotides outside the gene matches: 4. From germline, CDR1 is SQVTM and CDR2 ANQGSEA. The CDR3 runs to 13 residues. CDR3 in DNA: TGCAGCGTTGCGACAGGGCGAACAGATACGCAGTATTTT. This encodes CSVATGRTDTQYF.

This chain joins TRBV30 and TRBJ1-4; tentative D call: TRBD1 (5 bases). Germline V lookup: CDR1 GTSNPN, CDR2 SVGIG (reference sequence). The CDR3 is 14 amino acids. The V gene lost 2 bases and the J gene lost 8 bases, with 15 bases spanning the gap. The CDR3 loop reads CAWSIPRDWEKLFF. Written as DNA, the CDR3 is TGTGCCTGGAGTATCCCCCGGGACTGGGAAAAACTGTTTTTT.

The chain combines TRBV29-1 with TRBJ2-3, with TRBD2 matching 13 bases. The length of the CDR3 is 14 residues. Germline V lookup: CDR1 SQVTM, CDR2 ANQGSEA. The V segment lost 7 bases and the J segment 4 bases; nucleotides outside the gene matches: 5. The CDR3 DNA reads TGCAGCGCCGGACTAGCGGGAGCACCAGATACGCAGTATTTT. It yields the protein CSAGLAGAPDTQYF.

In DNA form, the CDR3 reads TGTGCCAGCTCACCGTGGGAAAGCTCCTACAATGAGCAGTTCTTC. It encodes CASSPWESSYNEQFF. V gene TRBV18 combines with J gene TRBJ2-1; no clear D gene. V lost 3 bases and J lost 0, with 9 bases in between. CDR3 length: 15 amino acids. Per the germline V gene, CDR1 is KGHSH and CDR2 is LQKENI.